Below, 27 T cell receptor beta chains from the same sample are listed, as sequenced in a study of OX40 agonist ivuxolimab in advanced cancers. The method was immunoSEQ multiplex PCR; TCRdb's version includes in-frame clones alone and lacks a portion of them. In the table there are about 16,000 clones, about 83% of which are singletons. The material was CD4+ or CD8+ T cells sorted from blood, obtained in a trial of the OX40 agonist ivuxolimab. The receptor set was obtained from an adult with an advanced solid tumor such as melanoma, head and neck, liver or kidney cancer.

In this sample, this clone turned up once. V and J are TRBV7-6 and TRBJ2-3; D not resolved. This CDR3 has 12 residues. Trimming shortened V by 5 bases and J by 6 bases, and 9 bases separated the two germline ends. Germline assignment: CDR1 SGHVS and CDR2 FNYEAQ. CDR3 sequence: CASSPFTDTQYF. DNA of the CDR3: TGTGCCAGCAGCCCCTTTACGGATACGCAGTATTTT.

This clone is medium-sized (0.01 to 0.1%). The chain is built from TRBV4-1 and TRBJ2-4; D not resolved. V lost 1 base and J lost 8, with 3 bases in between. CDR3 size: 11 residues. Germline CDR1 MGHRA, CDR2 YSYEKL. The DNA for the CDR3 is TGCGCCAGCAGCCAAGGTTACATTCAGTACTTC. Protein sequence: CASSQGYIQYF.

This clone was seen a single time. The gene calls are TRBV28 and TRBJ2-7; no definite D call. Trimming took 3 bases from V and 0 from J, leaving 6 bases between them. The CDR3 runs to 13 residues. Germline CDR1 is MDHEN and CDR2 is SYDVKM. CDR3 amino acids: CASSFDNSYEQYF. CDR3 DNA sequence: TGTGCCAGCAGTTTTGACAACTCCTACGAGCAGTACTTC.

The chain uses TRBV7-9 and TRBJ2-1; 16 bases align to TRBD2. CDR1 and CDR2 from the germline V gene are SEHNR and FQNEAQ (reference sequence). V trimming: 4 bases; J trimming: 1 base; junction bases outside the gene matches: 4. The CDR3 has 18 amino acids. The CDR3 sequence: CASSSTGLAGGSYNEQFF. The CDR3 nucleotides are TGTGCCAGCAGCTCGACGGGACTAGCGGGAGGGTCCTACAATGAGCAGTTCTTC.

The chain is built from TRBV5-4 and TRBJ2-5; D gene unclear. This CDR3 contains 15 residues. The V end was cut by 1 base, the J end by 5 bases, with 15 bases between. Germline V gene sequence: CDR1 SGHNT, CDR2 YYREEE (reference sequence). CDR3 in amino acids: CASSLPGPMGETQYF. As DNA, the CDR3 is TGTGCCAGCAGCTTGCCAGGACCGATGGGGGAGACCCAGTACTTC.

The J gene is TRBJ2-2, the V gene TRBV18; D remains ambiguous. CDR3 length equals 14 residues. V lost 0 bases and J lost 5, with 7 bases in between. The V gene's germline CDR1 is KGHSH and CDR2 LQKENI. CDR3 protein: CASSPPMGTGELFF. Written as DNA, the CDR3 is TGTGCCAGCTCACCACCGATGGGGACCGGGGAGCTGTTTTTT.

The J gene is TRBJ2-7, the V gene TRBV29-1; D ambiguous. The CDR3 covers 13 residues. V shed 0 bases and J shed 2 bases, with 8 bases lying between them. Germline lookup yields CDR1 SQVTM and CDR2 ANQGSEA. The DNA of the CDR3 is TGCAGCGTTGAAGAGGACCGCCCCTACGAGCAGTACTTC. Its protein product is CSVEEDRPYEQYF.

The V and J genes are TRBV5-6 and TRBJ2-7, with D possibly matching TRBD1 (6 bases). Germline CDR1 SGHDT, CDR2 YYEEEE. CDR3 length: 14 amino acids. V lost 2 bases, J lost 5 bases, and 14 bases lay in between. Written as DNA, the CDR3 is TGTGCCAGCAGCTTAGGGGGTATGGTCCACGAGCAGTACTTC. Residues: CASSLGGMVHEQYF.

The rearrangement uses TRBV4-3 and TRBJ2-7; D remains ambiguous. Germline assignment: CDR1 LGHNA and CDR2 YSLEER. Trimming cost V 1 base and J 0 bases, with 7 bases left between them. The CDR3 is made up of 14 amino acids. The CDR3 DNA reads TGCGCCAGCAGCCAAGCGGCGGACTCCTACGAGCAGTACTTC. Protein: CASSQAADSYEQYF.

The rearrangement links TRBV5-1 to TRBJ2-2; 8 positions match TRBD2. The CDR3 totals 14 residues. The junction had 5 bases not matched to a gene; V was cut back by 7 bases and J by 3 bases. Germline assignment: CDR1 SGHRS and CDR2 YFSETQ. CDR3 in DNA: TGCGCCAGCGGGGGACTAGTGTACACCGGGGAGCTGTTTTTT. Amino acid sequence: CASGGLVYTGELFF.

V usage is TRBV4-3 and J usage is TRBJ1-1; D is unresolved. Germline V CDR1 and CDR2: LGHNA, YSLEER. The V end lost 4 bases, the J end lost 3 bases, and 12 bases lay between the germline ends. The CDR3 spans 14 residues. CDR3 loop: CASSPELSDTEAFF. CDR3 coding DNA: TGCGCCAGCAGCCCGGAGCTTAGTGACACTGAAGCTTTCTTT.

This sequence joins TRBV5-1 and TRBJ2-7, with D possibly called TRBD1 or TRBD2 (7 bases each). V gave up 0 bases and J gave up 5 bases, with 24 bases separating them. The germline V gene has CDR1 SGHRS and CDR2 YFSETQ. This CDR3 has 18 residues. The CDR3 spells CASSLAVRRGGKVNEQYF. In nucleotides, the CDR3 is TGCGCCAGCAGCTTGGCAGTTCGCAGGGGGGGAAAAGTAAACGAGCAGTACTTC.

The rearrangement links TRBV25-1 to TRBJ2-1; D perhaps matches TRBD2 (7 bases). V lost 5 bases to trimming and J lost 7 bases, with 21 bases between them. The CDR3 is made up of 16 amino acids. CDR1 is MGHDK and CDR2 is SYGVNS in the germline V gene. CDR3 sequence (DNA): TGTGCCAGCAGTCTGGGGGGGGCAGGATTGGGAAATGAGCAGTTCTTC. This gives the protein CASSLGGAGLGNEQFF. The complete variable domain, with remaining parts taken from reference TRBV25-1 and TRBJ2-1, reads EADIYQTPRYLVIGTGKKITLECSQTMGHDKMYWYQQDPGMELHLIHYSYGVNSTEKGDLSSESTVSRIRTEHFPLTLESARPSHTSQYLCASSLGGAGLGNEQFFGPGTRLTVL.

This clone has just a few counts. V and J are TRBV6-6 and TRBJ2-1; no clear D gene. Trimming removed 6 bases at V and 6 bases at J, with 12 bases between. This CDR3 is built from 13 residues. Germline CDR1 reads MNHNY; CDR2 reads SVGAGI (reference sequence). The CDR3 here is CASSPSGGNEQFF. In DNA, the CDR3 is TGTGCCAGCAGCCCCTCGGGCGGCAATGAGCAGTTCTTC.

The chain carries TRBV7-9 and TRBJ2-3, with 13 bases matching TRBD2. V was pared by 6 bases and J by 1 base, with 4 bases of the junction left unmatched. In germline, CDR1 is SEHNR, CDR2 FQNEAQ (reference sequence). CDR3 length: 16 residues. Here the CDR3 reads CASSPGTSGGTDTQYF. The CDR3 nucleotides read TGTGCCAGCAGTCCTGGGACTAGCGGGGGCACAGATACGCAGTATTTT.

The CDR3 nucleotides are TGTGCCAGCAGTGGGTACAATGAGCAGTTCTTC. It translates to CASSGYNEQFF. The chain carries TRBV25-1 and TRBJ2-1; D remains ambiguous. The CDR3 covers 11 residues. Trimming left V 4 bases short and J 4 bases short, with 2 bases between. Germline V CDR1 and CDR2: MGHDK, SYGVNS.

The J gene is TRBJ1-6, the V gene TRBV5-6; D unclear. This CDR3 spans 16 amino acids. Trimming left V 4 bases short and J 9 bases short, with 20 bases between. Germline values: CDR1 SGHDT, CDR2 YYEEEE. In DNA, the CDR3 is TGTGCCAGCAGCCAGAGGGTGCAGCGCGCAGTTTCACCCCTCCACTTT. This codes for CASSQRVQRAVSPLHF.

The genes are TRBV10-3 and TRBJ2-1, with a weak D call TRBD1 (6 bases). V was cut by 6 bases and J by 6 bases, with 15 bases left in between. The CDR3 is 14 amino acids. CDR1 ENHRY and CDR2 SYGVKD come from the germline V gene. CDR3 DNA: TGTGCCATCAGCGCGGCACAGGGTGTCAATGAGCAGTTCTTC. It is translated as CAISAAQGVNEQFF.

The rearrangement uses TRBV28 and TRBJ1-2; no clear D gene. Germline CDR1 MDHEN, CDR2 SYDVKM. The V and J ends lost 4 bases and 4 bases respectively, with 7 bases between them. CDR3 length: 12 amino acids. CDR3 residues: CASSYSSYGYTF. CDR3 bases: TGTGCCAGCAGTTATTCTTCCTATGGCTACACCTTC.

This chain joins TRBV9 and TRBJ2-7, with 7 nucleotides matching TRBD1. Per the germline V gene, CDR1 is SGDLS and CDR2 is YYNGEE. V lost 4 bases, J lost 5 bases, and 6 bases stayed unmatched. The CDR3 extends over 13 amino acids. The CDR3 loop is CASSPDRVDEQYF. CDR3 in DNA: TGTGCCAGCAGCCCCGACAGGGTCGACGAGCAGTACTTC.

The V and J genes are TRBV11-2 and TRBJ2-7; D may correspond to TRBD1 or TRBD2 (5 bases each). Per germline, CDR1 SGHAT and CDR2 FQNNGV. Trimming cost V 4 bases and J 4 bases, with 17 bases left between them. There are 15 residues in the CDR3. CDR3 in DNA: TGTGCCAGCAGCTCCCCGGGACCCACACTATACGAGCAGTACTTC. As protein: CASSSPGPTLYEQYF.

The chain carries TRBV28 and TRBJ1-6; 7 nucleotides align to TRBD1. Germline-derived CDR1 and CDR2 are MDHEN and SYDVKM. With 6 bases clipped from V and 9 bases from J, the junction kept 11 bases outside the gene matches. The length of the CDR3 is 15 residues. The CDR3 reads CASRHNTGAASPLHF. The CDR3 coding sequence is TGTGCCAGCAGGCATAACACAGGGGCCGCTTCACCCCTCCACTTT.

The chain recombines TRBV28 with TRBJ2-3, with no clear D. This CDR3 has 17 residues. V shed 5 bases and J shed 2 bases, with 20 bases lying between them. From germline, CDR1 is MDHEN and CDR2 SYDVKM. CDR3 DNA: TGTGCCAGCAGTCCCTATCGTGTGAGCGACCTCACAGATACGCAGTATTTT. Amino acid sequence: CASSPYRVSDLTDTQYF.

The chain carries TRBV4-2 and TRBJ2-7, with D perhaps matching TRBD2 (6 bases). Per germline, CDR1 LGHNA and CDR2 YNFKEQ. Trimming shortened V by 5 bases and J by 5 bases, and 10 bases separated the two germline ends. CDR3 size: 12 residues. Here the CDR3 DNA reads TGTGCCAGCAGCTTGGGCGGGAACGAGCAGTACTTC. This sequence encodes CASSLGGNEQYF.

The CDR3 reads CASSPRRVYEQYF. CDR3 DNA sequence: TGTGCCAGCAGCCCCCGAAGGGTCTACGAGCAGTACTTC. The chain carries TRBV14 and TRBJ2-7; D is unclear. This CDR3 spans 13 amino acids. V lost 4 bases and J lost 3, with 10 bases in between. The germline V gene encodes CDR1 SGHDN and CDR2 FVKESK.

The V call is TRBV7-2, the J call TRBJ2-7; D might be TRBD1 or TRBD2, each matching 5 bases. The V end lost 3 bases, the J end lost 1 base, and 10 bases lay between the germline ends. This CDR3 is built from 14 residues. From germline, CDR1 is SGHTA and CDR2 FQGNSA. CDR3 DNA sequence: TGTGCCAGCAGCTTCAGGGACGTGTCCTACGAGCAGTACTTC. Amino acid sequence: CASSFRDVSYEQYF. Based on the CDR3 plus reference TRBV7-2 and TRBJ2-7, the full variable domain is GAGVSQSPSNKVTEKGKDVELRCDPISGHTALYWYRQSLGQGLEFLIYFQGNSAPDKSGLPSDRFSAERTGGSVSTLTIQRTQQEDSAVYLCASSFRDVSYEQYFGPGTRLTVT.

This chain links TRBV14 with TRBJ2-2, with D unresolved. V lost 4 bases, J lost 7 bases, and 10 bases lay in between. Germline V CDR1 and CDR2: SGHDN, FVKESK. CDR3 length: 13 amino acids. CDR3 region: CASSPTGVGELFF. The CDR3 DNA reads TGTGCCAGCAGCCCGACTGGGGTCGGGGAGCTGTTTTTT.